What follows are 26 T cell receptor delta chains derived from one specimen sequenced in a study of gamma delta lymphoproliferative disorders and STAT genes. Sequencing used genomic DNA taken from PBMCs of patients and controls. TCRdb used CATT to re-call clones from the multiplex PCR reads. The repertoire has about 3,400 delta-chain clones, more than 1% of them found once; the top ten carry 25%. Sequences were obtained from blood. The origin of the receptors is a human donor in good health.

Concerning this clone itself: Just one base apart from a much larger clone, this may be a read error. The limits of the CDR3 on the DNA are not certain, so only TCRdb's listed CDR3 is given. The identical CDR3 is also encoded by other nucleotide sequences in the sample. The V gene is TRAV29/DV5, the J gene TRDJ1; the table names TRDD3, a call not compared with the DNA. Germline CDR1 and CDR2: NSMFDY and ISSIKDK. The CDR3 adds up to 26 amino acids, both ends counted. The CDR3 reads CSVLLCSLPPYANGGPHMGNTDKLIF.

The V call is TRDV2, the J call TRDJ1; 12 positions agree with TRDD3. Germline lookup yields CDR1 GEAIGNYY and CDR2 EKD. CDR3 length equals 21 residues. V lost 1 base and J lost 3; bases outside the gene matches: 20. The CDR3 is CACDTVGVLGDTAGVPDKLIF. In DNA, the CDR3 is TGTGCCTGTGACACTGTTGGAGTACTGGGGGATACAGCTGGAGTGCCCGATAAACTCATCTTT.

Regarding this clone: It is likely a read error: a sequence one base away is far more abundant. The sample holds other DNA sequences that translate to the same CDR3. This chain joins TRDV2 and TRDJ1; 8 bases match TRDD3. The CDR3 length is 16 residues. In germline, CDR1 is GEAIGNYY, CDR2 EKD. V was pared by 3 bases and J by 2 bases, with 10 bases of the junction left unmatched. CDR3 sequence: CACDFLPDWGTDKLIF. Here the CDR3 DNA reads TGTGCCTGTGACTTCTTACCGGACTGGGGGACCGATAAACTCATCTTT.

Points on this clone: This likely came from a read error, as a far larger clone is one base away. The same CDR3 is also encoded by other DNA sequences in this sample. The chain combines TRDV3 with TRDJ1; tentatively, D is TRDD3 (5 bases). Trimming left V 4 bases short and J 0 bases short, with 21 bases between. There are 16 residues in the CDR3. Looked up from germline, CDR1 is TVYSNPD and CDR2 is GDNSRS (reference sequence). The CDR3 here is CASGLGLGGYTDKLIF. The DNA for the CDR3 is TGTGCCTCCGGCTTGGGATTAGGGGGGTACACCGATAAACTCATCTTT.

This clone showed up just a few times. With only one base between it and a far larger clone, this is likely a read error. This chain links TRDV2 with TRDJ1; D tentatively reads TRDD2 or TRDD3 (6 bases each). CDR3 length equals 22 residues. Germline lookup yields CDR1 GEAIGNYY and CDR2 EKD. With 2 bases removed from V and 0 bases from J, the gap between germline ends came to 33 bases. The DNA of the CDR3 is TGTGCCTGTGACAGCTTTCCTCCTACAGGGGGACTCCATGGATCGTACACCGATAAACTCATCTTT. Protein: CACDSFPPTGGLHGSYTDKLIF.

This clone has a handful of counts. It differs at one base from a far larger clone, so likely a read error. Other DNA sequences in the same sample also yield this CDR3. The V and J genes are TRDV2 and TRDJ1, with D possibly matching TRDD3 (6 bases). Germline CDR1 is GEAIGNYY and CDR2 is EKD. This CDR3 contains 16 residues. V was trimmed by 7 bases and J by 0 bases, leaving 20 bases between them. CDR3 amino acids: CACDGLGGLNTDKLIF. Here the CDR3 DNA reads TGTGCCTGCGACGGGCTAGGGGGACTTAACACCGATAAACTCATCTTT.

Comment on this clone: TCRdb's protein, taken from a much larger clone, differs from this DNA's translation at residue 15, likely owing to a read error; the protein displayed comes from the DNA. The V call is TRDV2, the J call TRDJ3, with 9 nucleotides matching TRDD3. Germline values: CDR1 GEAIGNYY, CDR2 EKD. The CDR3 extends over 21 amino acids. The DNA for the CDR3 is TGTGCCTGTGACACAATAGCCGGGGATACGCGAAGCTCCTGGGGCACCCGACAGATGTTTTTC. It specifies CACDTIAGDTRSSWGTRQMFF.

This clone was detected only a few times. TCRdb's listed protein matches a much larger clone and diverges from this DNA's translation at residue 15, likely through a read error; the protein shown comes from the DNA. This chain connects TRDV2 to TRDJ1, with D possibly TRDD3 on 6 matching bases. This CDR3 spans 16 amino acids. Germline CDR1 and CDR2: GEAIGNYY and EKD. CDR3 sequence reads: CACDTVGGQYTDKLTF. The CDR3 nucleotides are TGTGCCTGTGACACGGTTGGGGGGCAGTACACCGATAAACTCACCTTT.

This clone was detected only a few times. The TCRdb record carries a much larger clone's protein, which differs from this DNA's translation at residue 10; a read error is the likely cause, and the protein listed here is the DNA translation. The rearrangement uses TRDV2 and TRDJ1; 10 bases align to TRDD3. J lost 4 bases, V lost 3 bases, and 7 bases had no gene match. Germline CDR1 and CDR2: GEAIGNYY and EKD. The length of the CDR3 is 15 residues. The CDR3: CACDGLGDNIDKLIF. CDR3 bases: TGTGCCTGTGACGGTCTGGGGGATAACATCGATAAACTCATCTTT.

Note on this clone: The TCRdb protein, from a much larger clone, departs from this DNA's translation at residue 10, likely by read error; the protein shown derives from the DNA. The V call is TRDV2, the J call TRDJ1; 7 nucleotides match TRDD3. Per the germline V gene, CDR1 is GEAIGNYY and CDR2 is EKD. Germline trimming cut 4 bases from V and 4 bases from J; bases unmatched to any gene: 11. CDR3 length equals 15 residues. In DNA form, the CDR3 reads TGTGCCTGTGAACCCTTGGGGGACCGAGACGATAAACTCATCTTT. Protein product: CACEPLGDRDDKLIF.

Note on this clone: This DNA's translation and the protein TCRdb lists, from a much larger clone, do not match at residue 14, likely due to a read error; the protein shown is translated from the DNA. The CDR3 reads CACDLEPSLGDTGGTDKLIF. In DNA form, the CDR3 reads TGTGCCTGTGACCTAGAACCCTCACTGGGGGATACGGGGGGCACCGATAAACTCATCTTT. The chain couples TRDV2 to TRDJ1, with 13 bases lining up with TRDD3. This CDR3 has 20 amino acids. Germline V gene data show CDR1 as GEAIGNYY and CDR2 as EKD. Unmatched junction bases numbered 16, after V lost 3 bases and J lost 1 base.

This clone is labeled as large. Other DNA variants within this sample encode the same CDR3. The chain is built from TRDV2 and TRDJ1; a weak D match, TRDD3 (6 bases). The CDR3 is made up of 15 amino acids. The germline V and J ends were trimmed by 3 bases and 2 bases, with 15 bases remaining between them. Germline V lookup: CDR1 GEAIGNYY, CDR2 EKD. As DNA, the CDR3 is TGTGCCTGTGACTCTGTGGGGGGGTCTACCGATAAACTCATCTTT. Translating gives CACDSVGGSTDKLIF.

This clone is large by share. Other DNA variants within this sample encode the same CDR3. The chain has TRDV2 and TRDJ1; D remains ambiguous. The V end was cut by 0 bases, the J end by 0 bases, with 16 bases between. This CDR3 has 17 residues. Per the germline V gene, CDR1 is GEAIGNYY and CDR2 is EKD. CDR3 sequence reads: CACDTVDNFMDTDKLIF. The CDR3 DNA sequence: TGTGCCTGTGACACCGTTGACAACTTTATGGACACCGATAAACTCATCTTT.

This clone has only a few counts. A far more abundant clone sits one base away, making this likely a read error. Other DNA sequences in this sample translate to the same CDR3. The chain has TRDV2 and TRDJ1; 10 bases match TRDD3. The germline gives CDR1 GEAIGNYY, CDR2 EKD. This CDR3 comprises 15 residues. CDR3 coding DNA: TGTGCCTGTGACGGTCTGGGGGATAACACCGATAAACTCATTTTT. Translated: CACDGLGDNTDKLIF.

This chain links TRDV1 with TRDJ1; D is unresolved. CDR1 is TSWWSYY and CDR2 is QGS in the germline V gene. Between the trimmed V and J ends, which lost 1 base and 3 bases, there was a span of 15 bases. The length of the CDR3 is 16 residues. This chain's CDR3 is CALGEPRLKNADKLIF. The CDR3 DNA sequence: TGTGCTCTTGGGGAACCCCGACTCAAGAACGCCGATAAACTCATCTTT.

This clone has only a few counts. The protein recorded in TCRdb matches a much larger clone and deviates from this DNA's translation at residue 5, suggesting a read error; the protein here is obtained by translating the DNA. The genes are TRDV1 and TRDJ1, with TRDD3 identical over 8 bases. J was trimmed by 3 bases and V by 3 bases; bases with no gene match: 15. The CDR3 runs to 18 residues. Germline loops: CDR1 TSWWSYY, CDR2 QGS. The CDR3 reads CALGDLKLTGGRPDKLIF. The CDR3 bases are TGTGCTCTTGGGGACCTTAAGCTTACTGGGGGTCGACCCGATAAACTCATCTTT.

As for this clone: The protein TCRdb lists belongs to a much larger clone and differs from this DNA's translation at residue 8, which points to a read error; the protein shown is made from the DNA. J is TRDJ1 and V is TRDV2; D is ambiguous. The germline gives CDR1 GEAIGNYY, CDR2 EKD. V was cut by 0 bases and J by 0 bases, with 13 bases left in between. The CDR3 contains 16 residues. CDR3 bases: TGTGCCTGTGACACCTTACTGAGGGAATACACCGATAAACTCATCTTT. Its protein product is CACDTLLREYTDKLIF.

Worth noting for this clone: Only one base separates this from a far larger clonotype, so it likely reflects a read error. The same CDR3 can be traced to other DNA sequences in this sample. The J gene is TRDJ1, the V gene TRDV2; 9 bases agree with TRDD3. The CDR3 length is 15 residues. Looked up from germline, CDR1 is GEAIGNYY and CDR2 is EKD. The DNA of the CDR3 is TGCGCCTGTGACACCGTGGGGGATAGGGCCGATAAACTCATCTTT. This sequence encodes CACDTVGDRADKLIF.

A remark on this clone: The mismatch at residue 6 between this DNA's translation and the TCRdb protein of a much larger clone likely reflects a read error; the protein shown is translated from the DNA. V usage is TRDV2 and J usage is TRDJ1; 8 bases align to TRDD3. The CDR3 length is 16 residues. Germline assignment: CDR1 GEAIGNYY and CDR2 EKD. V gave up 3 bases and J gave up 10 bases; unmatched junction bases: 18. CDR3 nucleotide sequence: TGTGCCTGTGACCCCATCCTACACGGTGGGGGATCGCCACTCATCTTT. Translated, it gives CACDPILHGGGSPLIF.

Sample share makes this clone medium-sized (0.01 to 0.1%). Additional DNA sequences in this sample encode the identical CDR3. The chain joins TRAV29/DV5 to TRDJ1; 11 bases align to TRDD3. CDR3 size: 19 residues. The V and J ends lost 2 bases and 4 bases, in that order; junction bases with no gene match: 19. Germline V gene lookup returns CDR1 NSMFDY and CDR2 ISSIKDK. The CDR3 here is CAARPTSDCGGYAGDKLIF. The CDR3 DNA sequence: TGTGCAGCAAGGCCTACGTCCGATTGTGGGGGATACGCCGGCGATAAACTCATCTTT.

In its sample, this clone was seen many times. A much larger clone lies one base from this, so it may be a read error. CDR3 region: CACDTGDLFTDKLIF. The CDR3 coding sequence is TGTGCCTGTGACACTGGGGATCTTTTTACCGATAAACTCATCTTT. The V and J genes are TRDV2 and TRDJ1, with D perhaps matching TRDD3 (6 bases). The V gene lost 1 base and the J gene lost 2 bases, with 13 bases spanning the gap. CDR3 length: 15 amino acids. CDR1 and CDR2 (germline): GEAIGNYY, EKD.

Concerning this clone: A far larger clone is off by one base, so a read error is likely. Additional DNA sequences in this sample encode the identical CDR3. The chain couples TRDV2 to TRDJ1; TRDD3 matches 12 bases. V lost 4 bases to trimming and J lost 2 bases; unmatched junction nucleotides: 16. CDR3 length equals 19 residues. The V gene's germline CDR1 is GEAIGNYY and CDR2 EKD. CDR3: CACDTVPSGGYDQTDKLIF. The DNA of the CDR3 is TGTGCCTGTGATACCGTTCCATCTGGGGGATACGATCAGACCGATAAACTCATCTTT.

There are a few counts of this clone. This DNA's translation differs at residue 6 from TCRdb's protein, which comes from a much larger clone; a read error is likely, and the protein shown is translated from the DNA. CDR3 nucleotides: TGTGCCTGTGACGCTCCGGGGGCGAACACCGATAAACTCATCTTT. Translating gives CACDAPGANTDKLIF. The chain has TRDV2 and TRDJ1, with D perhaps matching TRDD3 (5 bases). CDR1 and CDR2 from the germline V gene are GEAIGNYY and EKD. This CDR3 has 15 amino acids. Between the trimmed V and J ends, which lost 3 bases and 0 bases, there was a span of 13 bases.

This clone was detected many times. This likely came from a read error, as a far larger clone is one base away. V usage is TRDV2 and J usage is TRDJ1; 11 bases fit TRDD3. The germline V gene has CDR1 GEAIGNYY and CDR2 EKD. The CDR3 contains 17 residues. CDR3 protein: CACGTEYWGISADKLIF. The CDR3 DNA reads as TGTGCCTGTGGCACCGAGTACTGGGGGATAAGTGCCGATAAACTCATCTTT.

In its sample, this clone was seen a few times. The protein TCRdb gives is from a much larger clone and does not agree with this DNA's translation at residue 3, likely a read error; the protein shown here comes from the DNA. The chain has TRDV2 and TRDJ1; 8 bases agree with TRDD3. Germline V lookup: CDR1 GEAIGNYY, CDR2 EKD. This CDR3 comprises 18 residues. In nucleotides, the CDR3 is TGTGCCCGTGACACCGTCTGGGGGACCCGCCCCCCCACCGATAAACTCATCTTT. This encodes CARDTVWGTRPPTDKLIF.

Details on this clone: TCRdb's entry gives the protein of a much larger clone, which mismatches this DNA's translation at residue 14, likely from a read error; the protein reported here is translated from the DNA. The chain links TRDV2 to TRDJ1; D may be TRDD3 (6 bases). The CDR3 is 16 amino acids. The germline gives CDR1 GEAIGNYY, CDR2 EKD. Here the CDR3 reads CACDTVGGQYTDKPIF. Here the CDR3 DNA reads TGTGCCTGTGACACGGTTGGGGGGCAGTACACCGATAAACCCATCTTT.